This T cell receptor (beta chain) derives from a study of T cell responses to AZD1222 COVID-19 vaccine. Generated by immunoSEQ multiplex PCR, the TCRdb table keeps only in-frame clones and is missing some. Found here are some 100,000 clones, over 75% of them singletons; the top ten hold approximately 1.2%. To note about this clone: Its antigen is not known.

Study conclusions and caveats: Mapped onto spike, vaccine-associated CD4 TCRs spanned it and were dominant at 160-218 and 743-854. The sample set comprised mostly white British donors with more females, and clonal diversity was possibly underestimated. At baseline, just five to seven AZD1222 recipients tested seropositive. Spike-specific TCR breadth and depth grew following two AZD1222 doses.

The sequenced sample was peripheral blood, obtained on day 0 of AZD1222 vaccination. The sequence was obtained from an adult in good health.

In DNA, the CDR3 is TGTGCCAGCAGCTTAGGGCCGCGATATGGCTACACCTTC. This sequence encodes CASSLGPRYGYTF. This chain joins TRBV7-9 and TRBJ1-2; D not resolved. Looked up from germline, CDR1 is SEHNR and CDR2 is FQNEAQ (reference sequence). V lost 1 base and J lost 5, with 8 bases in between. The CDR3 has 13 amino acids.